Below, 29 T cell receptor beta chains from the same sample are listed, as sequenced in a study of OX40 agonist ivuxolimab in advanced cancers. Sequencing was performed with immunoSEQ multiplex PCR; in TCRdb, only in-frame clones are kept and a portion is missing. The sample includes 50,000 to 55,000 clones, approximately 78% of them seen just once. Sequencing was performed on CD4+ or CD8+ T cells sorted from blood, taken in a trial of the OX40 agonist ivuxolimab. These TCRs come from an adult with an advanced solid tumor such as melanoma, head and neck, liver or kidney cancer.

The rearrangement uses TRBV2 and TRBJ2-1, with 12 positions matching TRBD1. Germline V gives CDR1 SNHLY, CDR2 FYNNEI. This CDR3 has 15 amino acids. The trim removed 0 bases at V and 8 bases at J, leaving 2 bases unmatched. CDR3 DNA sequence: TGTGCCAGCAGTGAAGCTGGGACAGGGGGCTATGAGCAGTTCTTC. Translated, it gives CASSEAGTGGYEQFF.

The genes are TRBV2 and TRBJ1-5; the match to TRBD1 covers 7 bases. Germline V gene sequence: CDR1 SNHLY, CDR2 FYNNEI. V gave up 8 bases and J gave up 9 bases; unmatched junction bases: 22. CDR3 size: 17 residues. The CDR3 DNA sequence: TGTGCCAGCGGTAAGACAGGGTCGGGAGCGGTTAATTCGCCCCAGCATTTT. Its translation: CASGKTGSGAVNSPQHF.

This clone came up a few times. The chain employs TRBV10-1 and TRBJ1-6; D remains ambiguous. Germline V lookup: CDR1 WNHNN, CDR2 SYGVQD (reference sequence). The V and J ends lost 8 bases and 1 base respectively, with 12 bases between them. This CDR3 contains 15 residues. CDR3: CASSKDLSYNSPLHF. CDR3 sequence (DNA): TGCGCCAGCTCTAAGGATCTGTCCTATAATTCACCCCTCCACTTT.

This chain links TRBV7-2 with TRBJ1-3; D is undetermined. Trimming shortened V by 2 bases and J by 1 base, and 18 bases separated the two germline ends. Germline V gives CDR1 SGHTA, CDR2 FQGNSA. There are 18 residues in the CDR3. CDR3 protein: CASSLLVSVGRSGNTIYF. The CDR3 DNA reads TGTGCCAGCAGCTTATTAGTCTCGGTCGGCAGGTCTGGAAACACCATATATTTT.

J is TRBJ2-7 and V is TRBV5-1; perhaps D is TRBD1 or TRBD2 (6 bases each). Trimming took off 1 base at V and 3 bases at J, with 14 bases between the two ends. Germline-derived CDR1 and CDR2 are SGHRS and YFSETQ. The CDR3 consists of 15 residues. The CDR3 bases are TGCGCCAGCAGCTTGCGCAGGGGCGGGATCTACGAGCAGTACTTC. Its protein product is CASSLRRGGIYEQYF. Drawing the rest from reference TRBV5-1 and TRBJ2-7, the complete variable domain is KAGVTQTPRYLIKTRGQQVTLSCSPISGHRSVSWYQQTPGQGLQFLFEYFSETQRNKGNFPGRFSGRQFSNSRSEMNVSTLELGDSALYLCASSLRRGGIYEQYFGPGTRLTVT.

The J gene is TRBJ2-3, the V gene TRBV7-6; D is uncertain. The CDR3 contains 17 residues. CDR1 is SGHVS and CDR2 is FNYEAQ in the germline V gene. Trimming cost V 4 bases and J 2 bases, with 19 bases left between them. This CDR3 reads CASSSLRVKQYTDTQYF. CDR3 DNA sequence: TGTGCCAGCAGCTCCTTACGAGTCAAACAGTACACAGATACGCAGTATTTT.

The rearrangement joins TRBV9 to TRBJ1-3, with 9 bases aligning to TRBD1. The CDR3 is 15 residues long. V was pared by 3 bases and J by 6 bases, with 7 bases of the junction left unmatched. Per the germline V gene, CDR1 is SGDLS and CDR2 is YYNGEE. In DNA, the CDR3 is TGTGCCAGCAGCGCCCGGACAGGGGTAGTAAACACCATATATTTT. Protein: CASSARTGVVNTIYF.

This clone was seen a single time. CDR3 sequence reads: CASSQSRSSYNSPLHF. The DNA for the CDR3 is TGTGCCAGCAGCCAGAGCCGGAGCTCCTATAATTCACCCCTCCACTTT. The chain combines TRBV9 with TRBJ1-6; D not resolved. V lost 4 bases and J 0 bases, leaving 11 bases between the germline ends. Per the germline V gene, CDR1 is SGDLS and CDR2 is YYNGEE. There are 16 residues in the CDR3.

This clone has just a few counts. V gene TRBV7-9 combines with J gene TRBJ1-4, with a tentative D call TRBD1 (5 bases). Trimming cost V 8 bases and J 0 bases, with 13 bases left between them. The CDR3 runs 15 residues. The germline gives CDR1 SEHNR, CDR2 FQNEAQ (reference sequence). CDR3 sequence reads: CASAGRKATNEKLFF. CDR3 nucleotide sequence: TGTGCCAGCGCGGGACGGAAGGCAACTAATGAAAAACTGTTTTTT.

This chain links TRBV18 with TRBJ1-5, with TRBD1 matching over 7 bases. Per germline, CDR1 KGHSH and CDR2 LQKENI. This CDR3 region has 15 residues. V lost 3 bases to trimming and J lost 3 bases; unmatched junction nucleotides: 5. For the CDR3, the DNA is TGTGCCAGCTCACCTGGGACAGCCATCAATCAGCCCCAGCATTTT. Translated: CASSPGTAINQPQHF.

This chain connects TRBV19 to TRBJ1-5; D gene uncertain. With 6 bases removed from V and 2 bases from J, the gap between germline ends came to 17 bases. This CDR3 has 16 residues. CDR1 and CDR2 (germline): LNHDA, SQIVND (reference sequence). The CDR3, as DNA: TGTGCCAGTAGCCTTTTGGCACCGCGGGGCAATCAGCCCCAGCATTTT. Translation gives CASSLLAPRGNQPQHF.

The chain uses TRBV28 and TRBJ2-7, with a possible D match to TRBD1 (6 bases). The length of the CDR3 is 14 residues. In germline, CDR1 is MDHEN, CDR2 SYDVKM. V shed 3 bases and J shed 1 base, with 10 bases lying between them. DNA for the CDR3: TGTGCCAGCAGTTTCCCCGGACAGTCCTACGAGCAGTACTTC. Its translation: CASSFPGQSYEQYF.

CDR3 amino acids: CASSEEGQGRQPQHF. The CDR3 coding sequence is TGTGCCAGCAGTGAAGAGGGTCAGGGGAGGCAGCCCCAGCATTTT. This chain uses TRBV6-1 with TRBJ1-5, with D tentatively TRBD1 (6 bases). The germline CDR1 and CDR2 sequences are MNHNS and SASEGT. The V end was cut by 1 base, the J end by 7 bases, with 14 bases between. This CDR3 comprises 15 residues.

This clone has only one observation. The CDR3 DNA reads as TGTGCCAGTAGCATGCAGGGCGGTGAAGAGACCCAGTACTTC. This gives the protein CASSMQGGEETQYF. The V gene is TRBV19, the J gene TRBJ2-5; D may be TRBD1 (5 bases). The CDR3 sequence is 14 residues long. Looked up from germline, CDR1 is LNHDA and CDR2 is SQIVND (reference sequence). Trimming removed 6 bases at V and 3 bases at J, with 14 bases between.

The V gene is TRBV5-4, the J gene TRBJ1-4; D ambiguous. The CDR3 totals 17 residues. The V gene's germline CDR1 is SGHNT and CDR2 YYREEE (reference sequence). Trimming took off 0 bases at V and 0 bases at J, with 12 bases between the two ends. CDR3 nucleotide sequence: TGTGCCAGCAGCTTGGACCTTCGCACTGCAACTAATGAAAAACTGTTTTTT. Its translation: CASSLDLRTATNEKLFF. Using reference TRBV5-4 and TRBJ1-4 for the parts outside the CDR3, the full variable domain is ETGVTQSPTHLIKTRGQQVTLRCSSQSGHNTVSWYQQALGQGPQFIFQYYREEENGRGNFPPRFSGLQFPNYSSELNVNALELDDSALYLCASSLDLRTATNEKLFFGSGTQLSVL.

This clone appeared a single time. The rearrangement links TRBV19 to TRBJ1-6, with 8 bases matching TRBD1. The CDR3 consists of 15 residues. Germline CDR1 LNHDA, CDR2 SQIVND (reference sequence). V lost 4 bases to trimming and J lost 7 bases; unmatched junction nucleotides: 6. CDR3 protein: CASSTPGTGNSPLHF. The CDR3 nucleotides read TGTGCCAGTAGTACCCCCGGGACAGGCAATTCACCCCTCCACTTT.

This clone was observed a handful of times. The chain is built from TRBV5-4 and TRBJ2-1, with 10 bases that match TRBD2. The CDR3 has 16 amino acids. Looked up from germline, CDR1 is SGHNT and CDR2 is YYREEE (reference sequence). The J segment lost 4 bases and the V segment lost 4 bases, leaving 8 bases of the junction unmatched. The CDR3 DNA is TGTGCCAGCAGCCCTCGGACTAGCGGAAAGTACAATGAGCAGTTCTTC. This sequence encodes CASSPRTSGKYNEQFF.

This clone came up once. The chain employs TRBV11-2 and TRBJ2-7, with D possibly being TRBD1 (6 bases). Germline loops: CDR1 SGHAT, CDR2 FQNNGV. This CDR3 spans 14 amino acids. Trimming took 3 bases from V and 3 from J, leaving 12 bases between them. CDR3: CASSFKTRGYEQYF. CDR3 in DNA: TGTGCCAGCAGCTTTAAAACCAGGGGCTACGAGCAGTACTTC.

CDR3 sequence (DNA): TGTGCCAGCAGTCAGCTAACGTACGAGCAGTACTTC. Translating gives CASSQLTYEQYF. V and J are TRBV7-3 and TRBJ2-7, with D hard to call. Trimming removed 6 bases at V and 4 bases at J, with 10 bases between. There are 12 residues in the CDR3. Germline CDR1 is SGHTA and CDR2 is FQGTGA.

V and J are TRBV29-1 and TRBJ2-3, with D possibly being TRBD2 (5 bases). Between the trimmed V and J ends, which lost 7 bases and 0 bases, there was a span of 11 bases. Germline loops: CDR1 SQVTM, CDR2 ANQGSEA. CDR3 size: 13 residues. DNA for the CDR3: TGCAGCGGTCGGAGGCAGAGCACAGATACGCAGTATTTT. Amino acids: CSGRRQSTDTQYF.

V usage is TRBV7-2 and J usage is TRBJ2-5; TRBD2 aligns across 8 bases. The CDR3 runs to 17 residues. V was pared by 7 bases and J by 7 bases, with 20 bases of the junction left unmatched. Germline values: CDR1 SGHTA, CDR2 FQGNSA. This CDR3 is CASTNNIGTRGMGTQYF. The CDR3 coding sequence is TGTGCCAGCACCAACAATATAGGGACTAGGGGGATGGGGACCCAGTACTTC. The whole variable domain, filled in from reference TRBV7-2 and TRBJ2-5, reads GAGVSQSPSNKVTEKGKDVELRCDPISGHTALYWYRQSLGQGLEFLIYFQGNSAPDKSGLPSDRFSAERTGGSVSTLTIQRTQQEDSAVYLCASTNNIGTRGMGTQYFGPGTRLLVL.

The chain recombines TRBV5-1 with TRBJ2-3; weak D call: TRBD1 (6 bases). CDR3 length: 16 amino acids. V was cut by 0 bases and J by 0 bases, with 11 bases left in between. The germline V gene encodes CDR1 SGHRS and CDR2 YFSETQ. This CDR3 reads CASSLVGDTSTDTQYF. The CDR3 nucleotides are TGCGCCAGCAGCTTGGTGGGGGACACTAGCACAGATACGCAGTATTTT.

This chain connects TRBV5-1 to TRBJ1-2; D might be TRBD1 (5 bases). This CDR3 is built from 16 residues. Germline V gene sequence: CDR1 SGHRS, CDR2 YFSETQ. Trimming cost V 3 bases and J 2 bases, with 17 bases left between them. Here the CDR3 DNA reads TGCGCCAGCAGCTCCGGGGACTGGCCCCTAAACTATGGCTACACCTTC. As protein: CASSSGDWPLNYGYTF.

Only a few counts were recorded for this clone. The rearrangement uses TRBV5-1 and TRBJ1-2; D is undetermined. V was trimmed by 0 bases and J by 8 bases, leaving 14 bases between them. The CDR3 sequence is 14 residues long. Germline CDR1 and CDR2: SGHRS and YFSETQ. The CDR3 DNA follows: TGCGCCAGCAGCTTGGCCGGAAGTGAACCGGGCTACACCTTC. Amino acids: CASSLAGSEPGYTF.

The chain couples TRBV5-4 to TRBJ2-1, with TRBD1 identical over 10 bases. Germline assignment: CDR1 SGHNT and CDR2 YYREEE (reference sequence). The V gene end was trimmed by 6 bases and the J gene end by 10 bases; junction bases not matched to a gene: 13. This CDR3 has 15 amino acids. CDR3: CASTSRGQGLREQFF. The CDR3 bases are TGTGCCAGCACCTCGAGGGGACAGGGGCTCAGGGAGCAGTTCTTC.

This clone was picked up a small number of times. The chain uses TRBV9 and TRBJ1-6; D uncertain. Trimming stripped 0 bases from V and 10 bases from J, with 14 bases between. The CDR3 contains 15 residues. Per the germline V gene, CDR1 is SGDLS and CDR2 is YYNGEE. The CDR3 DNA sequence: TGTGCCAGCAGCGTAGATGTCCAGAGCGGGTCACCCCTCCACTTT. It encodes CASSVDVQSGSPLHF.

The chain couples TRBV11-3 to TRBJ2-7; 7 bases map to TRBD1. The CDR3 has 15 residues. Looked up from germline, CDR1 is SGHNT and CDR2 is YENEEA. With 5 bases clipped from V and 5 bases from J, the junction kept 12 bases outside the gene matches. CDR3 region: CASSTLTGQLDEQYF. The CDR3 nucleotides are TGTGCCAGCAGCACCTTGACAGGGCAACTCGACGAGCAGTACTTC.

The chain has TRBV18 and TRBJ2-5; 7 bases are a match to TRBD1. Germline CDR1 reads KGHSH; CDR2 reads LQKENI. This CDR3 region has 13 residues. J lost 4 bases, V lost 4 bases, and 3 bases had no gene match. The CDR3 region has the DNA TGTGCCAGCTCACAGGGGGCAGGAGAGACCCAGTACTTC. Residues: CASSQGAGETQYF.

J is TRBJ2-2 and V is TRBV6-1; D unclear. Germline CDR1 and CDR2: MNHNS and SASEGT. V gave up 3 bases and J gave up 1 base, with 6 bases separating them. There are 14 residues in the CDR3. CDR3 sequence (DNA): TGTGCCAGCAGTGACCAACAGAACACCGGGGAGCTGTTTTTT. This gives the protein CASSDQQNTGELFF.